These 30 T cell receptor beta chains share one sample of origin, sequenced in a study of CD4 and CD8 cells across lung adenocarcinoma regions. From the PCR reads, TCRdb called clonotypes with MiXCR, one entry per CDR3 protein. The sample lists 20,000 to 25,000 distinct CDR3 sequences; about 50% were seen once. Sequencing was carried out using CD8+ T cells from the center of a lung tumor. These receptors all come from a female donor with lung adenocarcinoma. The CD4 and CD8 labels of this study may be unreliable.

A remark on this clonotype: One end of the junction fails to match germline, which may point to a read error. This chain connects TRBV10-2 to TRBJ2-3; D uncertain. The CDR3 totals 15 residues. Germline CDR1 WSHSY, CDR2 SAAADI. The CDR3 protein is CASLPQLIAKNTQYF. The DNA of the CDR3 is TGCGCCAGCTTGCCACAGCTGATAGCCAAAAACACGCAGTATTTC.

This clonotype was counted only a few times. The junction departs from germline at one end; a sequencing error may be responsible. J is TRBJ2-3 and V is TRBV27, with D maybe TRBD2 (6 bases). Germline values: CDR1 MNHEY, CDR2 SMNVEV (reference sequence). The CDR3 covers 13 residues. The DNA of the CDR3 is TGTGCCACGGGGGTGAGCGGCAAAGATACGCAGTATTTC. Translation: CATGVSGKDTQYF.

This chain joins TRBV6-1 and TRBJ2-4; the match to TRBD2 covers 8 bases. Per germline, CDR1 MNHNS and CDR2 SASEGT. The V gene end was trimmed by 9 bases and the J gene end by 12 bases; junction bases not matched to a gene: 19. This CDR3 comprises 15 residues. In DNA form, the CDR3 reads TGTGCCAGGGGGACCGGGGGGGGTGCCAAAGACACTCAGTACTTC. This translates into CARGTGGGAKDTQYF.

Comment on this clonotype: The junction departs from the called germline gene at one end, perhaps through a read error. CDR3 in amino acids: CAGRLGVRDQDTQYF. DNA for the CDR3: TGTGCCGGCAGGCTCGGGGTCCGCGACCAAGATACCCAGTATTTC. The chain is built from TRBV28 and TRBJ2-5, with TRBD2 as a possible D gene (5 bases). Germline V gene data show CDR1 as MDHEN and CDR2 as SYDVKM. The CDR3 loop spans 15 amino acids.

About this clonotype itself: Relative to the germline gene, one junction end is altered; a read error may explain this. The chain links TRBV10-1 to TRBJ2-4; perhaps TRBD2 as D (7 bases). CDR1 and CDR2 from the germline V gene are WNHNN and SYGVQD (reference sequence). The length of the CDR3 is 15 residues. In DNA, the CDR3 is TGCGCCAGCAGTCCGGGGCGGGGGCCCACAGACATTCAGTACTTT. Translated, it gives CASSPGRGPTDIQYF.

This clonotype qualifies as medium-sized. This chain joins TRBV6-5 and TRBJ2-1, with a tentative D call TRBD2 (6 bases). Germline V gene lookup returns CDR1 MNHEY and CDR2 SVGAGI. This CDR3 is 15 amino acids long. V was trimmed by 7 bases and J by 6 bases, leaving 19 bases between them. CDR3 bases: TGTGCCAGCAAGATCGGGGGAGGCCCATCCAATGAGCAGTTCTTC. Residues: CASKIGGGPSNEQFF.

Turning to this clonotype: An end of the junction does not agree with germline; a read error may underlie this. The chain carries TRBV27 and TRBJ2-3, with D maybe TRBD2 (6 bases). This CDR3 spans 15 amino acids. CDR1 and CDR2 from the germline V gene are MNHEY and SMNVEV (reference sequence). The CDR3 nucleotides read TGTGCCAGCGCCGCGGGGCTGAGAGCCGAAGATATGCAGTACTTT. Protein product: CASAAGLRAEDMQYF.

Comments on this clonotype: The junction shows a germline mismatch at one end, possibly a read error. The V and J genes are TRBV27 and TRBJ2-4; D is perhaps TRBD2 (6 bases). This CDR3 is built from 13 residues. The germline CDR1 and CDR2 sequences are MNHEY and SMNVEV (reference sequence). The CDR3 DNA is TGTGCCACGGGGGTTAGAGCCAAAAATATTCAGTACTTC. This encodes CATGVRAKNIQYF.

This chain connects TRBV27 to TRBJ2-1; D possibly uses TRBD1 or TRBD2 (6 bases each). With the DNA end fitting TRBJ2-7 better, the J assignment may be wrong. The CDR3 has 14 amino acids. Germline values: CDR1 MNHEY, CDR2 SMNVEV (reference sequence). CDR3 DNA sequence: TGTGCCAGCAGTCCCGGGTGGGGGGCGGCCGAGCAGTACTTC. Translating gives CASSPGWGAAEQYF.

The chain couples TRBV4-1 to TRBJ2-1; a weak D match, TRBD2 (5 bases). The assigned J gene may be wrong: the sequence end matches TRBJ2-5 better. Germline CDR1 MGHRA, CDR2 YSYEKL. The CDR3 consists of 13 residues. CDR3 region: CASSPDLGETQYF. In DNA, the CDR3 is TGCGCCAGCAGCCCGGACTTGGGGGAGACCCAGTACTTC.

This clonotype was seen many times. The CDR3 DNA follows: TGTGCCAGCAGCTTATTACCCCTGGACGAAGCTTTCTTT. This sequence encodes CASSLLPLDEAFF. The chain combines TRBV7-2 with TRBJ1-1, with D unresolved. V was trimmed by 2 bases and J by 8 bases, leaving 12 bases between them. CDR3 length: 13 amino acids. In germline, CDR1 is SGHTA, CDR2 FQGNSA. The whole variable domain, filled in from reference TRBV7-2 and TRBJ1-1, reads GAGVSQSPSNKVTEKGKDVELRCDPISGHTALYWYRQSLGQGLEFLIYFQGNSAPDKSGLPSDRFSAERTGGSVSTLTIQRTQQEDSAVYLCASSLLPLDEAFFGQGTRLTVV.

This clonotype was detected many times. The CDR3: CASRDQPGIAKNIQYF. CDR3 nucleotide sequence: TGTGCCAGCAGAGATCAACCAGGAATAGCCAAAAACATTCAGTACTTC. The chain recombines TRBV6-2 or TRBV6-3 with TRBJ2-4; no reliable D call. The CDR3 has 16 amino acids. Trimming stripped 6 bases from V and 0 bases from J, with 15 bases between. Germline CDR1 reads MNHEY; CDR2 reads SVGEGT.

V usage is TRBV25-1 and J usage is TRBJ2-1, with D possibly matching TRBD1 (6 bases). V lost 4 bases to trimming and J lost 3 bases, with 13 bases between them. Germline CDR1 is MGHDK and CDR2 is SYGVNS. The CDR3 is 15 residues long. The CDR3 sequence: CASSVLQGNYNEQFF. The CDR3, as DNA: TGTGCCAGCAGTGTTTTGCAGGGGAACTACAATGAGCAGTTCTTC. The full variable domain, in which reference TRBV25-1 and TRBJ2-1 provide the parts outside the CDR3, is EADIYQTPRYLVIGTGKKITLECSQTMGHDKMYWYQQDPGMELHLIHYSYGVNSTEKGDLSSESTVSRIRTEHFPLTLESARPSHTSQYLCASSVLQGNYNEQFFGPGTRLTVL.

This chain links TRBV6-1 with TRBJ2-1; the match to TRBD2 covers 13 bases. CDR3 length: 15 amino acids. V dropped 5 bases and J dropped 7; count of bases not matched to a gene: 5. The germline V gene encodes CDR1 MNHNS and CDR2 SASEGT. The CDR3: CASSPGTSGKNEQFF. CDR3 in DNA: TGTGCCAGCAGTCCCGGGACTAGCGGGAAAAATGAGCAGTTCTTC.

This clonotype was observed a handful of times. The chain employs TRBV4-2 and TRBJ2-3; D gene unclear. Germline-derived CDR1 and CDR2 are LGHNA and YNFKEQ. V was clipped by 1 base and J by 13 bases, with 18 bases between them. This CDR3 has 14 amino acids. The CDR3 reads CASSQAGMTRLEYF. In DNA form, the CDR3 reads TGTGCCAGCAGCCAAGCCGGAATGACCCGATTGGAGTATTTT.

At least ten counts were recorded for this clonotype. The V gene is TRBV4-1, the J gene TRBJ2-1; weak D call: TRBD1 (6 bases). Germline CDR1 and CDR2: MGHRA and YSYEKL. The CDR3 loop spans 16 amino acids. V was cut by 0 bases and J by 11 bases, with 20 bases left in between. CDR3 sequence (DNA): TGCGCCAGCAGCCAAGATTTCACAGGGTTATCCCGGCAGCAGTTCTTC. Protein sequence: CASSQDFTGLSRQQFF.

In its sample, this clonotype is medium-sized. V is TRBV27 and J is TRBJ2-3, with a weak D call TRBD2 (7 bases). V lost 2 bases and J lost 2, with 14 bases in between. Per germline, CDR1 MNHEY and CDR2 SMNVEV (reference sequence). The CDR3 spans 16 residues. CDR3 amino acids: CASSLGLGGFTDTQYF. CDR3 DNA sequence: TGTGCCAGCAGTTTAGGACTAGGGGGATTCACAGATACGCAGTATTTT.

The CDR3 DNA is TGTGCCAGCAGTACCCCCTTCAATGAGCAGTTCTTC. Amino acid sequence: CASSTPFNEQFF. The J gene is TRBJ2-1, the V gene TRBV6-1, with D uncertain. Trimming stripped 5 bases from V and 6 bases from J, with 8 bases between. Germline V gene lookup returns CDR1 MNHNS and CDR2 SASEGT. CDR3 size: 12 residues.

A few counts support this clonotype. The chain uses TRBV6-2 or TRBV6-3 and TRBJ2-4, with 10 bases that match TRBD2. The germline V gene encodes CDR1 MNHEY and CDR2 SVGEGT. This CDR3 has 20 residues. The V gene end was trimmed by 5 bases and the J gene end by 3 bases; junction bases not matched to a gene: 19. The CDR3 loop is CASSPEPPSGSGHGKNIQYF. The CDR3 DNA sequence: TGTGCCAGCAGTCCCGAACCCCCTAGCGGGAGTGGGCATGGCAAAAACATTCAGTACTTC.

The table lists this clonotype with a count of one. The chain is built from TRBV27 and TRBJ2-2; 10 nucleotides match TRBD2. V was clipped by 4 bases and J by 6 bases; unmatched bases: 8. Germline V lookup: CDR1 MNHEY, CDR2 SMNVEV (reference sequence). The CDR3 extends over 16 amino acids. The CDR3, as DNA: TGTGCCAGCAGTTCTTGGCTAGCGGGAGTGGCCGGGGAGCTGTTTTTT. Translated, it gives CASSSWLAGVAGELFF.

The V gene is TRBV6-5, the J gene TRBJ1-3; maybe TRBD1 (5 bases). This CDR3 spans 18 amino acids. Trimming shortened V by 2 bases and J by 3 bases, and 20 bases separated the two germline ends. The germline gives CDR1 MNHEY, CDR2 SVGAGI. CDR3 DNA: TGTGCCAGCAGTTACGGGGCGCCGGGCGGGGGATATGGAAACACCATATATTTT. Translating it yields CASSYGAPGGGYGNTIYF.

This clonotype has at least ten counts. The rearrangement joins TRBV10-3 to TRBJ2-3, with 8 bases lining up with TRBD1. V was pared by 5 bases and J by 0 bases, with 4 bases of the junction left unmatched. Germline V gives CDR1 ENHRY, CDR2 SYGVKD. This CDR3 has 15 amino acids. The CDR3 reads CAISTGTGSTDTQYF. The CDR3 DNA follows: TGTGCCATCAGTACAGGGACAGGCAGCACAGATACGCAGTATTTT.

This clonotype is termed large. The chain carries TRBV10-1 and TRBJ2-1; 8 bases are a match to TRBD2. The V gene's germline CDR1 is WNHNN and CDR2 SYGVQD (reference sequence). The CDR3 has 15 amino acids. The ends lost 8 bases at V and 2 bases at J; junction bases unmatched: 8. The CDR3 sequence: CASGVGRGTYNEQFF. As DNA, the CDR3 is TGCGCCAGCGGAGTCGGGAGGGGGACCTACAATGAGCAGTTCTTC.

Judged by abundance, this clonotype is medium-sized. V is TRBV25-1 and J is TRBJ2-3; D not resolved. Trimming shortened V by 1 base and J by 0 bases, and 11 bases separated the two germline ends. Per the germline V gene, CDR1 is MGHDK and CDR2 is SYGVNS. The CDR3 runs to 16 residues. The CDR3 coding sequence is TGTGCCAGCAGTGAATCTGCCGCGTCGAGCACAGATACGCAGTATTTT. Encoded protein: CASSESAASSTDTQYF.

The rearrangement joins TRBV7-2 to TRBJ2-3, with D tentatively TRBD2 (6 bases). The CDR3 runs 15 residues. Germline V lookup: CDR1 SGHTA, CDR2 FQGNSA. V gave up 2 bases and J gave up 2 bases, with 11 bases separating them. The CDR3 DNA sequence: TGTGCCAGCAGCTTAAGGCAGCGGGTCACAGATACGCAGTATTTT. Translated, it gives CASSLRQRVTDTQYF.

This clonotype was picked up a small number of times. A read error may be the cause here, since a much bigger clone is one base away. This chain connects TRBV7-2 to TRBJ2-7; D not resolved. The CDR3 is 12 amino acids. Germline values: CDR1 SGHTA, CDR2 FQGNSA. The CDR3 is CASSSGAYEQCF. The CDR3 coding sequence is TGTGCCAGCAGCTCCGGAGCCTACGAGCAGTGCTTC.

This clonotype was found once. For the CDR3, the DNA is TGTGCGGGCAGGCGAGGCACAGATACTCAGTACTTC. Protein: CAGRRGTDTQYF. The rearrangement joins TRBV27 to TRBJ2-4; D is unresolved. The CDR3 loop spans 12 amino acids. In germline, CDR1 is MNHEY, CDR2 SMNVEV (reference sequence).

Judged by abundance, this clonotype is medium-sized (0.01 to 0.1%). V is TRBV6-1 and J is TRBJ2-2, with TRBD2 matching 8 bases. Germline CDR1 and CDR2: MNHNS and SASEGT. Trimming at V came to 7 bases and at J to 3 bases, leaving 7 bases not matched to a gene. The CDR3 is 15 residues long. The CDR3 DNA follows: TGTGCCAGCAAAAAGACGGGGGGGGACACCGGGGAGCTGTTTTTT. Translating it yields CASKKTGGDTGELFF.

Ten or more counts support this clonotype. The rearrangement joins TRBV5-1 to TRBJ2-1, with 11 bases identical to TRBD2. Trimming took 5 bases from V and 8 from J; bases not matched to a gene: 15. Germline V CDR1 and CDR2: SGHRS, YFSETQ. There are 17 residues in the CDR3. The CDR3 nucleotides are TGCGCCAGCAGTTCCGGGACTAGCGGTCCCGCTATTCATGAGCAGTTCTTC. Translation gives CASSSGTSGPAIHEQFF.

The V call is TRBV10-3, the J call TRBJ1-1, with D unresolved. Germline-derived CDR1 and CDR2 are ENHRY and SYGVKD. Trimming shortened V by 10 bases and J by 4 bases, and 16 bases separated the two germline ends. The CDR3 length is 13 residues. DNA for the CDR3: TGTGCCACCCAATTAAGGGAGAGCACTGAAGCTTTCTTT. Protein: CATQLRESTEAFF.